This TCR beta chain was retrieved from a study of T cell repertoires in cytomegalovirus infection. Trimming took off 5 bases at V and 0 bases at J, with 17 bases between the two ends. The length of the CDR3 is 16 residues. Per germline, CDR1 SGHVS and CDR2 FNYEAQ. A single record per CDR3 protein comes from TCRdb applying MiXCR to the reads. The profile shows 350,000 to 550,000 distinct CDR3 sequences, roughly 30% of them singletons. This clonotype occurred a few times. The receptor's source is a human donor in good health (CMV status not recorded). Some clones in this sample may be carry-over from other donors' samples. The chain couples TRBV7-6 to TRBJ2-7; D gene ambiguous. Sequenced material: PBMCs. The CDR3 protein is CASSPSLPSFSYEQYF. In nucleotides, the CDR3 is TGTGCCAGCAGCCCCTCCCTTCCCAGTTTCTCCTACGAGCAGTACTTC.